This T cell receptor beta chain appears in the sequencing data of a study of OX40 agonist ivuxolimab in advanced cancers. V gave up 8 bases and J gave up 3 bases; unmatched junction bases: 3. CDR3 length equals 13 residues. The germline V gene encodes CDR1 LNHDA and CDR2 SQIVND (reference sequence). The method was immunoSEQ multiplex PCR; TCRdb's version includes in-frame clones alone and lacks a portion of them. There are 90,000 or so clones in the sample; 89% occur only once, and 0.3% to 0.4% lies in the top ten. This clone was picked up one time. Its matching antigen is unknown. Regarding the study as a whole: Dose levels from 0.1 to 3.0 mg/kg saw CD4+ and CD8+ blood T cells expand clonally by week 6.

This sample comprised CD4+ or CD8+ T cells sorted from blood, obtained in a trial of the OX40 agonist ivuxolimab. J is TRBJ2-5 and V is TRBV19; 10 bases match TRBD2. This clonotype was obtained from an adult with an advanced solid tumor such as melanoma, head and neck, liver or kidney cancer. CDR3 in DNA: TGTGCCAGTGGTACTAGCGGGGAAGAGACCCAGTACTTC. Translating gives CASGTSGEETQYF.